This paragraph reports one T cell receptor beta chain. Sequencing of TCR beta covered CD8+ and CD4+ T cells obtained from blood. The data were taken from a study of CD8 T cells in Susac syndrome. CDR3 size: 15 residues. Germline values: CDR1 SGHTA, CDR2 FQGNSA. Trimming removed 2 bases at V and 1 base at J, with 9 bases between. Random hexamers were used to reverse transcribe an amount of about 0.45 to 1 ug RNA. MiXCR was run by TCRdb on the immunoSEQ multiplex PCR reads, yielding one entry per CDR3 protein. The table lists around 200,000 distinct CDR3 sequences, 85% to 95% of them singletons, with approximately 0.08% in the top ten.

The source material was CD4+ T cells from PBMCs. This chain links TRBV7-2 with TRBJ2-1; D possibly matches TRBD1 or TRBD2 (5 bases each). This sequence was found in a human donor with multiple sclerosis. The chain's CDR3 is CASSLSWGSYNEQFF. CDR3 DNA: TGTGCCAGCAGCTTATCGTGGGGGTCCTACAATGAGCAGTTCTTC.